This record concerns one TCR beta chain sequence. Its antigen is not identified. The CDR3 length is 14 residues. The data stem from a study of cytomegalovirus exposure and HLA in healthy donors. Whole-study context: Clustering assigned about 80% of the approximately 430 genotyped donors to the Caucasian-associated ancestry cluster.

The primer mix had 60 Vbeta and 13 Jbeta primers. The method was immunoSEQ multiplex PCR; TCRdb's version includes in-frame clones alone and lacks a portion of them. The repertoire holds over 70,000 clones, with approximately 65% as singletons. General study results and limits: Later analysis revealed greater clonal expansion in HLA-associated TCR beta chains than in equally common others. Previously analyzed data showed that most TCR beta V segments were productive at a frequency of about 90% or about 30%.

This sequence joins TRBV21-1 and TRBJ2-1; the tabulated D call, TRBD2, remains unverified against the DNA. TRBV21-1 is labeled a pseudogene. The receptor was derived from a man between 25 and 39 years old in good health and CMV-seronegative. The specimen sequenced was PBMCs. CDR3 DNA: TGTGCCAGCAGCAAAGGGCGGCGATACAATGAGCAGTTCTTC. It yields the protein CASSKGRRYNEQFF.